Listed below are T cell receptor beta chains from one sample, sequenced in a study of shared clonotypes between healthy human individuals. Clones were read by immunoSEQ multiplex PCR, and TCRdb kept only the in-frame ones, dropping some. The sample holds about 2 million clones; around 95% are singletons and the top ten take around 0.13%. Source material: naive CD4+ T cells sorted from blood. The receptors originated from a young man in good health. Each CDR3 is given with its conserved first and last residue. Fields, in order: clone size, J gene, D gene, V gene, CDR3 DNA, CDR3 protein. The D gene is left open where the match is weak. Clone size is given for some rows only: seen once, a few or many times, or a class if the clone is expanded.

clone size: -; J gene: TRBJ2-5; D gene: TRBD1; V gene: TRBV27; CDR3 DNA: TGTGCCAGCAGTTCCCCCGGTGGGGGACAGGGTAGGGAGACCCAGTACTTC; CDR3 protein: CASSSPGGGQGRETQYF
clone size: -; J gene: TRBJ2-2; D gene: TRBD1; V gene: TRBV5-1; CDR3 DNA: TGCGCCAGCAGCCCCGACAGGGTGGGCCCCGGGGAGCTGTTTTTT; CDR3 protein: CASSPDRVGPGELFF
clone size: -; J gene: TRBJ1-1; D gene: -; V gene: TRBV18; CDR3 DNA: TGTGCCAGCTCACCCCTGAGAGGGGCTGAAGCTTTCTTT; CDR3 protein: CASSPLRGAEAFF
clone size: -; J gene: TRBJ1-1; D gene: -; V gene: TRBV6-6; CDR3 DNA: TGTGCCAGCAGACGCAGGGGAACTGAAGCTTTCTTT; CDR3 protein: CASRRRGTEAFF
clone size: once; J gene: TRBJ1-5; D gene: -; V gene: TRBV4-1; CDR3 DNA: TGCGCCAGCAGCCATAGCCAGGGGAATCAGCCCCAGCATTTT; CDR3 protein: CASSHSQGNQPQHF
clone size: -; J gene: TRBJ1-2; D gene: -; V gene: TRBV28; CDR3 DNA: TGTGCCAGCAGTTTTAAGGGCTTTGGCTACACCTTC; CDR3 protein: CASSFKGFGYTF
clone size: -; J gene: TRBJ2-5; D gene: -; V gene: TRBV2; CDR3 DNA: TGTGCCAGCAGAATGAGGGACCAAGAGACCCAGTACTTC; CDR3 protein: CASRMRDQETQYF
clone size: -; J gene: TRBJ1-5; D gene: -; V gene: TRBV30; CDR3 DNA: TGTGCCTGGAGTGACGGGTCGTATCAGCCCCAGCATTTT; CDR3 protein: CAWSDGSYQPQHF
clone size: -; J gene: TRBJ2-7; D gene: TRBD2; V gene: TRBV18; CDR3 DNA: TGTGCCAGCAGCGGGACGCTGGGAAACGAGCAGTACTTC; CDR3 protein: CASSGTLGNEQYF
clone size: -; J gene: TRBJ2-7; D gene: -; V gene: TRBV10-3; CDR3 DNA: TGTGCCATCAGGGGACCCGACTACGAGCAGTACTTC; CDR3 protein: CAIRGPDYEQYF
clone size: -; J gene: TRBJ1-1; D gene: -; V gene: TRBV7-2; CDR3 DNA: TGTGCCAGCAGCTTAGATTCATCGATGAACACTGAAGCTTTCTTT; CDR3 protein: CASSLDSSMNTEAFF
clone size: -; J gene: TRBJ1-2; D gene: -; V gene: TRBV30; CDR3 DNA: TGTGCCTGGAGCGCCAACAGGGTTAGTAATATCAACTATGGCTACACCTTC; CDR3 protein: CAWSANRVSNINYGYTF
clone size: -; J gene: TRBJ1-3; D gene: -; V gene: TRBV11-2; CDR3 DNA: TGTGCCAGCAGCTTAGGAGGTGGAAACACCATATATTTT; CDR3 protein: CASSLGGGNTIYF
clone size: -; J gene: TRBJ2-3; D gene: TRBD2; V gene: TRBV10-1; CDR3 DNA: TGCGCCAGCAATAGCGGGAGTGGGACGCAGTATTTT; CDR3 protein: CASNSGSGTQYF
clone size: -; J gene: TRBJ2-5; D gene: TRBD1; V gene: TRBV4-1; CDR3 DNA: TGCGCCAGCAGCCAAGTCGGGACAGGGCCTGAGACCCAGTACTTC; CDR3 protein: CASSQVGTGPETQYF
clone size: -; J gene: TRBJ1-4; D gene: TRBD1; V gene: TRBV5-1; CDR3 DNA: TGCGCCAGCAGAGATATGGGGACAGGGTCTGAAAAACTGTTTTTT; CDR3 protein: CASRDMGTGSEKLFF
clone size: -; J gene: TRBJ2-1; D gene: -; V gene: TRBV12-1; CDR3 DNA: TGTGCCAGCAGCCCGGTTCGGGAGAGGACGAGCCATGAGCAGTTCTTC; CDR3 protein: CASSPVRERTSHEQFF
clone size: -; J gene: TRBJ2-3; D gene: TRBD2; V gene: TRBV7-2; CDR3 DNA: TGTGCCAAACGGGGGGGCGGCACAGATACGCAGTATTTT; CDR3 protein: CAKRGGGTDTQYF
clone size: -; J gene: TRBJ1-1; D gene: TRBD1; V gene: TRBV6-1; CDR3 DNA: TGTGCCAGCAGTGCGGGACAGGGAAATGAAGCTTTCTTT; CDR3 protein: CASSAGQGNEAFF
clone size: -; J gene: TRBJ2-1; D gene: TRBD2; V gene: TRBV4-1; CDR3 DNA: TGCGCCAGCAGCCAGGTAGCGGGGAGCTCCTACAATGAGCAGTTCTTC; CDR3 protein: CASSQVAGSSYNEQFF
clone size: once; J gene: TRBJ2-7; D gene: TRBD2; V gene: TRBV27; CDR3 DNA: TGTGCCAGCAGGCAACTAGCGGGAAGCTACGAGCAGTACTTC; CDR3 protein: CASRQLAGSYEQYF
clone size: many; J gene: TRBJ2-1; D gene: TRBD2; V gene: TRBV30; CDR3 DNA: TGTGCCTGGACCATGGGGCTAGCGGGGTCGGATGAGCAGTTCTTC; CDR3 protein: CAWTMGLAGSDEQFF
clone size: -; J gene: TRBJ2-1; D gene: -; V gene: TRBV11-3; CDR3 DNA: TGTGCCAGCAGCTTACAGAGCTCCTACAATGAGCAGTTCTTC; CDR3 protein: CASSLQSSYNEQFF
clone size: -; J gene: TRBJ1-3; D gene: -; V gene: TRBV29-1; CDR3 DNA: TGCAGCGTCAGGGGTGAGGGAAACACCATATATTTT; CDR3 protein: CSVRGEGNTIYF
clone size: -; J gene: TRBJ1-4; D gene: -; V gene: TRBV13; CDR3 DNA: TGTGCCAGCAGCCCCTATCATAATGAAAAACTGTTTTTT; CDR3 protein: CASSPYHNEKLFF
clone size: -; J gene: TRBJ2-1; D gene: TRBD2; V gene: TRBV5-1; CDR3 DNA: TGCGCCAGCAGCTTCGTTAGCGGGGGGACCTACAATGAGCAGTTCTTC; CDR3 protein: CASSFVSGGTYNEQFF
clone size: -; J gene: TRBJ2-1; D gene: TRBD1; V gene: TRBV7-9; CDR3 DNA: TGTGCCAGCAGCACCCCCGGGACAGGGGGTTACAATGAGCAGTTCTTC; CDR3 protein: CASSTPGTGGYNEQFF
clone size: -; J gene: TRBJ1-3; D gene: -; V gene: TRBV30; CDR3 DNA: TGTGCCTGGAGGAACAATGCTGGAAACACCATATATTTT; CDR3 protein: CAWRNNAGNTIYF